The sequence of this T cell receptor beta chain was determined in a study of blood T cell repertoires in COVID-19. Study background: Whether acute or convalescent, the COVID-19 samples came from the United States, Italy and Spain. PBMCs, B-cell-depleted T cells, or T cells provided the cDNA or gDNA that made up the material.

This clone occurred a few times. This table comes from immunoSEQ multiplex PCR, and its TCRdb copy is limited to in-frame clones, with some not included. Altogether under 200,000 clones are present, roughly 89% being singletons, with the ten largest covering 3.7%. The clonotype was recovered from a man aged 18 to 29 with active or convalescent COVID-19. Specimen: peripheral blood.

As DNA, the CDR3 is TGTGCCAGCAGCGTAGGGACAGCGCAGACCCAGTACTTC. Translation: CASSVGTAQTQYF. The chain couples TRBV9 to TRBJ2-5; a weak D match, TRBD1 (6 bases). Germline V gives CDR1 SGDLS, CDR2 YYNGEE. The CDR3 covers 13 residues. Trimming took 0 bases from V and 6 from J, leaving 9 bases between them.